Sequencing of this TCR beta chain was carried out in a study of T cell repertoires in cytomegalovirus infection. TCRdb itself ran the reads through MiXCR, one entry per CDR3 protein. The sample records about 490,000 distinct CDR3 sequences, around 11% being singletons. This CDR3 region has 13 residues. Germline assignment: CDR1 SQVTM and CDR2 ANQGSEA. Trimming removed 6 bases at V and 6 bases at J, with 18 bases between. Sequenced: PBMCs. V and J are TRBV29-1 and TRBJ2-7, with D hard to call. This TCR came from a human donor in good health (CMV status not recorded). Some clones in this sample may be carry-over from other donors' samples. In DNA form, the CDR3 reads TGCAGCGTCGGAGACCGGAGCCCCGCCGAGCAGTACTTC. This codes for CSVGDRSPAEQYF.